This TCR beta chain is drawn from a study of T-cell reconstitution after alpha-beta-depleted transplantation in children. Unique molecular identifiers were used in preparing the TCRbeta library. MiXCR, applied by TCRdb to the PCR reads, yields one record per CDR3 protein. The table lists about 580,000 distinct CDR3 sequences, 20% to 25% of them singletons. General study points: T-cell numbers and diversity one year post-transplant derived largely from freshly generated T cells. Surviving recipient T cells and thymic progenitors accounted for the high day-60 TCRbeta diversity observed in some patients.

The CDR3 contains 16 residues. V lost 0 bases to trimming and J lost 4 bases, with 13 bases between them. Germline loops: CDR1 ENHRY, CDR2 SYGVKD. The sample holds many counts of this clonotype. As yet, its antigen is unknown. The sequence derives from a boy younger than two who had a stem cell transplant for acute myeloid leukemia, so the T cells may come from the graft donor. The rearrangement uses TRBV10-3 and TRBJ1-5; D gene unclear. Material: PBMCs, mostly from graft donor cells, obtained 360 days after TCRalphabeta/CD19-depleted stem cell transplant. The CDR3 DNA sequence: TGTGCCATCAGTGAGTCGTTAGACCCCCTTAATCAGCCCCAGCATTTT. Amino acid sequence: CAISESLDPLNQPQHF.